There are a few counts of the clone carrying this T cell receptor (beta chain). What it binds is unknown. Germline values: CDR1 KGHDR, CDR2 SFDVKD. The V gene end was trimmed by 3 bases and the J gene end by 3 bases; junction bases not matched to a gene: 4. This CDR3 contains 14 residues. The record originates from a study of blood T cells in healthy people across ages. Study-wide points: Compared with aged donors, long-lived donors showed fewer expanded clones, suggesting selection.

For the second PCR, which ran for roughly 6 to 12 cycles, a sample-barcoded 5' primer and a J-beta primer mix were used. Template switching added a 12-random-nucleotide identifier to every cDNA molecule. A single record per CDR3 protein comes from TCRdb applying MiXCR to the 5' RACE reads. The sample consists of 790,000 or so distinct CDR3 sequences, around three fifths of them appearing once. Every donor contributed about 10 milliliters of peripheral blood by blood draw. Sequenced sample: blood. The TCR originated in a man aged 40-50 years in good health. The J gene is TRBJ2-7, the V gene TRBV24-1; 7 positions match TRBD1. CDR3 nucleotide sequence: TGTGCCACCAGTGATGCGACAGGGTTCTACGAGCAGTACTTC. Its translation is CATSDATGFYEQYF.